This T cell receptor (beta chain) emerged from a study of T cells in localized non-small cell lung cancer. The germline V and J ends were trimmed by 8 bases and 6 bases, with 19 bases remaining between them. Germline V gene data show CDR1 as SNHLY and CDR2 as FYNNEI. The CDR3 extends over 14 amino acids. Study conclusions and caveats: Because sequencing included only one region (of the tumor), heterogeneity remains possible. Longer survival (overall) was linked to higher T cell density in blood. A median approximately 61 of the top 100 tumor clones appeared in adjacent lung. Uninvolved adjacent lung showed higher T cell clonality than tumor.

In the case of this clone: Its antigen remains unknown.

Repertoires were generated with immunoSEQ multiplex PCR, while TCRdb's copy carries only in-frame clones and drops some. The data hold roughly 20,000 clones, with around nine tenths observed a single time. This sequence originates from a male donor older than 55 with stage I squamous cell lung carcinoma. The chain combines TRBV2 with TRBJ2-5; the D call may be TRBD1 or TRBD2 (5 bases each). This specimen consisted of peripheral blood, obtained before any cancer treatment. The CDR3 DNA reads as TGTGCCAGCGAAGCCCGGGAAGGGGATAAGACCCAGTACTTC. It translates to CASEAREGDKTQYF.